This entry features one T cell receptor beta chain sequence. The sample is drawn from a study of blood T cell repertoires in COVID-19. Data came from immunoSEQ multiplex PCR; TCRdb stores just in-frame clones and leaves some out. The table shows approximately 270,000 clones, with about four fifths occurring only once. Germline-derived CDR1 and CDR2 are SGHRS and YFSETQ. The CDR3 is 15 amino acids. V dropped 1 base and J dropped 5 bases, with 12 bases sitting between them. The sample was peripheral blood. This TCR came from a person aged 65-85 years with COVID-19, enrolled during active disease. This rearrangement joins TRBV5-1 to TRBJ2-2, with D maybe TRBD2 (6 bases). CDR3: CASSLMGLETGELFF. The CDR3 nucleotides are TGCGCCAGCAGCTTGATGGGACTCGAAACCGGGGAGCTGTTTTTT.